This passage covers 3 T cell receptor beta chains from one sample sequenced in a study of beta chain features in type 1 diabetes. TCRB transcripts that were expressed got sequenced, as all of the isolated RNA had been reverse transcribed. Sequencing was performed with immunoSEQ multiplex PCR; in TCRdb, only in-frame clones are kept and a portion is missing. The sample has around 500,000 clones; 30% are singletons. Sequenced input: naive CD4+ T cells from blood. The origin of the receptors is a man aged 18 to 29 in good health.

The chain carries TRBV4-2 and TRBJ2-3; 10 positions agree with TRBD2. The V segment lost 3 bases and the J segment 4 bases; nucleotides outside the gene matches: 7. The CDR3 covers 16 residues. Germline assignment: CDR1 LGHNA and CDR2 YNFKEQ. The chain's CDR3 is CASSHPSGSAADTQYF. The CDR3 coding sequence is TGTGCCAGCAGCCACCCTAGCGGGAGCGCTGCAGATACGCAGTATTTT.

This clone appeared a single time. This chain uses TRBV7-9 with TRBJ2-3; D is unresolved. This CDR3 is built from 13 residues. CDR1 and CDR2 from the germline V gene are SEHNR and FQNEAQ (reference sequence). Trimming left V 2 bases short and J 2 bases short, with 5 bases between. The CDR3 nucleotides are TGTGCCAGCAGCTTACTAGTCACAGATACGCAGTATTTT. Amino acids: CASSLLVTDTQYF.

The chain carries TRBV9 and TRBJ2-7; a weak D match, TRBD1 (6 bases). Germline CDR1 is SGDLS and CDR2 is YYNGEE. V was clipped by 0 bases and J by 6 bases, with 13 bases between them. The CDR3 has 14 amino acids. CDR3 amino acids: CASSVEQGDREQYF. CDR3 bases: TGTGCCAGCAGCGTAGAACAGGGAGATCGCGAGCAGTACTTC.